The sequence of this TCR beta chain was determined in a study of T cells after yellow fever vaccination. The CDR3 consists of 17 residues. V shed 0 bases and J 1 base; nucleotides not matched to a gene: 6. Germline V CDR1 and CDR2: LNHNV, YYDKDF (reference sequence). Overall study results and limits: Among all clonotypes, a small share was observed in both CD4 and CD8 compartments. Although the secondary response was weaker, it peaked faster, at day 5 versus 15.

Concerning this clonotype itself: The target antigen is unknown.

TCR cDNA, made by 5'RACE template switching, carried an added universal primer site and UMIs. A single record per CDR3 protein comes from TCRdb applying MiXCR to the 5' RACE reads. The sample consists of 100,000 to 150,000 distinct CDR3 sequences, about 8.2% of them appearing once. This chain uses TRBV15 with TRBJ2-5, with TRBD2 matching 9 bases. The sample consisted of CD8+ T cells sorted from PBMCs, taken on the day of the yellow fever booster vaccination. The TCR sequence derives from a man between 18 and 29 years old who received the YFV17D yellow fever vaccine. The chain's CDR3 is CATSRDRASGAQETQYF. The CDR3, as DNA: TGTGCCACCAGCAGAGATCGCGCTAGCGGGGCCCAAGAGACCCAGTACTTC.